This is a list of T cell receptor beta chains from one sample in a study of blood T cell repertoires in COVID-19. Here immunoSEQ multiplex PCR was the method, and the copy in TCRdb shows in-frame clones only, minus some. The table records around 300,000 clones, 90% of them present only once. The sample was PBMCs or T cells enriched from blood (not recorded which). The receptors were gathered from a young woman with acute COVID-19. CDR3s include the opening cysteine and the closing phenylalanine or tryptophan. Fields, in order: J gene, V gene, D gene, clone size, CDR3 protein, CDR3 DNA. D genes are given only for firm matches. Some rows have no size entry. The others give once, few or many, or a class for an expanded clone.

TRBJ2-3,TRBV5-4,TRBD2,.,CASSLLAGTITDTQYF,TGTGCCAGCAGCTTACTAGCGGGTACGATCACAGATACGCAGTATTTT
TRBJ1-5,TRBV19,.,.,CASSIRYLSEYSNQPQHF,TGTGCCAGTAGTATACGATATTTAAGCGAGTATAGCAATCAGCCCCAGCATTTT
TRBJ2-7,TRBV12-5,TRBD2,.,CASGLSVAGAYEQYF,TGTGCTAGTGGTTTGTCAGTAGCGGGAGCCTACGAGCAGTACTTC
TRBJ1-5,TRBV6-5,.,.,CASSYGRYNQPQHF,TGTGCCAGCAGTTACGGGAGATACAATCAGCCCCAGCATTTT
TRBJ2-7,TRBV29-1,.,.,CSVETGLSRDGHYEQYF,TGCAGCGTTGAAACCGGCCTCTCGCGGGACGGTCACTACGAGCAGTACTTC
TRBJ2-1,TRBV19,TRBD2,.,CASSLFLAGTYNEQFF,TGTGCCAGTAGTCTCTTTCTAGCGGGCACCTACAATGAGCAGTTCTTC
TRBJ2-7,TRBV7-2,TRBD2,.,CASSLGWLAERYEQYF,TGTGCCAGCAGCTTAGGATGGCTAGCGGAGCGGTACGAGCAGTACTTC
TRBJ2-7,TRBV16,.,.,CASSRQFYEQYF,TGTGCCAGCAGTCGACAGTTCTACGAGCAGTACTTC
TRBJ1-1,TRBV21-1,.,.,CASSKLTGNIDTEAFF,TGTGCCAGCAGCAAACTAACCGGGAATATCGACACTGAAGCTTTCTTT
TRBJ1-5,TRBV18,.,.,CASSEYAVSPYQPQHF,TGTGCCAGCTCCGAATATGCGGTTTCCCCGTATCAGCCCCAGCATTTT
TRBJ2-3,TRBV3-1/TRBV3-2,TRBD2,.,CASRPGTSVSDTQYF,TGTGCCAGCAGACCCGGGACTAGCGTTAGTGATACGCAGTATTTT
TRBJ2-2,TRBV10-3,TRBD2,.,CAISDSPGSGGNTGELFF,TGTGCCATCAGTGACTCTCCGGGCAGCGGGGGGAACACCGGGGAGCTGTTTTTT
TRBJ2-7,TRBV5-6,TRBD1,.,CASRPTGGVYEQYF,TGTGCCAGCAGACCGACAGGGGGTGTCTACGAGCAGTACTTC
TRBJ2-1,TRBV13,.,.,CASSNFYHEQFF,TGTGCCAGCAGCAATTTCTACCATGAGCAGTTCTTC
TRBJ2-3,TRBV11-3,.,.,CASSLGVTRGTDTQYF,TGTGCCAGCAGCTTGGGTGTCACCCGGGGGACAGATACGCAGTATTTT
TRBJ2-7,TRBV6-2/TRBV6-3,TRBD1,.,CASSYSTTAGGFYEQYF,TGTGCCAGCAGTTACTCGACTACGGCAGGGGGCTTCTACGAGCAGTACTTC
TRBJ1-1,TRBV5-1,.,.,CASSLVGGPEAFF,TGCGCCAGCAGCTTGGTCGGAGGCCCTGAAGCTTTCTTT
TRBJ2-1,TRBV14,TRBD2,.,CASSQALAGGESFF,TGTGCCAGCAGCCAAGCTCTAGCGGGAGGGGAGTCGTTCTTC
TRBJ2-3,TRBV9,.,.,CASSSKRIPSTDTQYF,TGTGCCAGCAGCTCAAAGCGGATTCCCAGCACAGATACGCAGTATTTT
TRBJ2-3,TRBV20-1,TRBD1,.,CSASERDRGTDTQYF,TGCAGTGCTAGTGAAAGGGACAGGGGCACAGATACGCAGTATTTT
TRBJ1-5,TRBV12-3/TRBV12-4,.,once,CASSFSGQPQHF,TGTGCCAGCAGTTTTTCGGGTCAGCCCCAGCATTTT
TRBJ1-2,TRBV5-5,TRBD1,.,CASSLQGYGYTF,TGTGCCAGCAGCTTACAGGGGTATGGCTACACCTTC
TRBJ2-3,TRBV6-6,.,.,CASSYASVSTDTQYF,TGTGCCAGCAGTTACGCTAGCGTTAGCACAGATACGCAGTATTTT
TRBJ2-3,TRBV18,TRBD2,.,CASSTGLAGAGDTQYF,TGTGCCAGCTCAACGGGACTAGCGGGAGCGGGAGATACGCAGTATTTT